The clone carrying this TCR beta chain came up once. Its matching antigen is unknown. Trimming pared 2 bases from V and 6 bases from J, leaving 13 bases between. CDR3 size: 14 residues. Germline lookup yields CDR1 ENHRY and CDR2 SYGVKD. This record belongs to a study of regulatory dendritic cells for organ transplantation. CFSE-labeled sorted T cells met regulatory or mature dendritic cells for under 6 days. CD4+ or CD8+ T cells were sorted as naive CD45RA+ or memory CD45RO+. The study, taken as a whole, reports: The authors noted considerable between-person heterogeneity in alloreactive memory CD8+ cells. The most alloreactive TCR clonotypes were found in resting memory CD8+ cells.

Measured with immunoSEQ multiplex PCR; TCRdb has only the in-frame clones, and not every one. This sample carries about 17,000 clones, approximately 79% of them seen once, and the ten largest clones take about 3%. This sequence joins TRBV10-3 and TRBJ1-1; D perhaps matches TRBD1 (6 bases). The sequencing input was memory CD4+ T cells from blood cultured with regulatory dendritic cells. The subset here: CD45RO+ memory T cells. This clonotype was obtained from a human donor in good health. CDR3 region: CAISEAGGAAEAFF. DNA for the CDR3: TGTGCCATCAGTGAGGCGGGGGGCGCGGCTGAAGCTTTCTTT.